This TCR beta chain originates from a study of T cell changes during pregnancy in multiple sclerosis. This CDR3 is built from 14 residues. Germline CDR1 MNHEY, CDR2 SMNVEV (reference sequence). Trimming cost V 2 bases and J 5 bases, with 13 bases left between them. This table comes from immunoSEQ multiplex PCR, and its TCRdb copy is limited to in-frame clones, with some not included. The sample shows fewer than 65,000 clones, 91% of them seen only once. J is TRBJ2-7 and V is TRBV27; the D gene is possibly TRBD2 (5 bases). This TCR was sampled from a female donor in good health, enrolled as a control in a pregnancy study. Source: peripheral blood, taken after pregnancy. The CDR3 DNA reads TGTGCCAGCAGTTTAAGGTTTGCGGGTAACGAGCAGTACTTC. Its translation: CASSLRFAGNEQYF.